This TCR beta chain comes out of a study of blood T cell repertoires in COVID-19. For the study at large: From the United States, Italy and Spain came samples of acute and convalescent COVID-19.

V was trimmed by 0 bases and J by 5 bases, leaving 14 bases between them. CDR1 is SGHNT, CDR2 YYREEE, per germline (reference sequence). The CDR3 covers 16 residues. Original processing notes: For nucleated cells, counts were estimated from reference gene primer amplification. Repertoires were generated with immunoSEQ multiplex PCR, while TCRdb's copy carries only in-frame clones and drops some. That table supplies the V and J calls and clone size; D and trimming were determined from the DNA. The sample shows under 150,000 clones, around 83% of them seen only once. This clone was counted ten times or more.

The J gene is TRBJ1-4, the V gene TRBV5-4, with a possible D match to TRBD1 (6 bases). The TCR sequence derives from an elderly man with active or convalescent COVID-19. Sequenced input: peripheral blood. CDR3: CASSLVGGGGNEKLFF. CDR3 bases: TGTGCCAGCAGCTTGGTAGGGGGAGGGGGAAATGAAAAACTGTTTTTT.